This T cell receptor (beta chain) is drawn from a study of shared clonotypes between healthy human individuals. Study-wide findings and caveats: When naive CD4 clonotypes were compared across four donors, about 5% were shared. Researchers sampled only blood; tissue repertoires likely differ.

V gave up 5 bases and J gave up 7 bases; unmatched junction bases: 8. CDR3 size: 15 residues. Germline-derived CDR1 and CDR2 are LNHDA and SQIVND (reference sequence). Adult donors, all healthy and HIV-negative, had no recent acute infections or vaccinations. For each subset, genomic DNA was distributed in equal portions over several immunoSEQ plates. The method was immunoSEQ multiplex PCR; TCRdb's version includes in-frame clones alone and lacks a portion of them. The sample records 600,000 to 750,000 clones, 80% to 95% being singletons. Turning to this clone: What it binds is unknown.

Sample: memory CD8+ T cells from PBMCs. Indicated subset: CD45RO+ cells pooled with CCR7-negative TemRA cells. The chain is built from TRBV19 and TRBJ2-1, with 10 bases fitting TRBD2. This receptor was identified in a man aged 18 to 30 in good health. Some clones in this sample may be carry-over from other donors' samples. As DNA, the CDR3 is TGTGCCAGTAGTCCTAGCGGGAGCTCCGGGAATGAGCAGTTCTTC. Translating it yields CASSPSGSSGNEQFF.